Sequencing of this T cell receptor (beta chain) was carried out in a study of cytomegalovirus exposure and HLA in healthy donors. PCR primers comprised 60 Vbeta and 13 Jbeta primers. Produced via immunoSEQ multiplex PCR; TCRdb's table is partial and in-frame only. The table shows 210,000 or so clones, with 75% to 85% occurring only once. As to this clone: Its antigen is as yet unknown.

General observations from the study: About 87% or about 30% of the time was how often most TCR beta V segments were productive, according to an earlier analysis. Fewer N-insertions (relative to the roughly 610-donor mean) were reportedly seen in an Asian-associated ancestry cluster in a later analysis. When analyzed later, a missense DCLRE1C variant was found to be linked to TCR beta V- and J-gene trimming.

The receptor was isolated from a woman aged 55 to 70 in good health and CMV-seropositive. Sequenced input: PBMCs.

The CDR3 bases are TGTGCCAGCAGTGAAGCAGGAGGGGCTACCTATGGCTACACCTTC. Encoded protein: CASSEAGGATYGYTF. V usage is TRBV2 and J usage is TRBJ1-2, with a possible D match to TRBD1 (5 bases). This CDR3 is built from 15 residues. From germline, CDR1 is SNHLY and CDR2 FYNNEI. Trimming pared 0 bases from V and 4 bases from J, leaving 12 bases between.